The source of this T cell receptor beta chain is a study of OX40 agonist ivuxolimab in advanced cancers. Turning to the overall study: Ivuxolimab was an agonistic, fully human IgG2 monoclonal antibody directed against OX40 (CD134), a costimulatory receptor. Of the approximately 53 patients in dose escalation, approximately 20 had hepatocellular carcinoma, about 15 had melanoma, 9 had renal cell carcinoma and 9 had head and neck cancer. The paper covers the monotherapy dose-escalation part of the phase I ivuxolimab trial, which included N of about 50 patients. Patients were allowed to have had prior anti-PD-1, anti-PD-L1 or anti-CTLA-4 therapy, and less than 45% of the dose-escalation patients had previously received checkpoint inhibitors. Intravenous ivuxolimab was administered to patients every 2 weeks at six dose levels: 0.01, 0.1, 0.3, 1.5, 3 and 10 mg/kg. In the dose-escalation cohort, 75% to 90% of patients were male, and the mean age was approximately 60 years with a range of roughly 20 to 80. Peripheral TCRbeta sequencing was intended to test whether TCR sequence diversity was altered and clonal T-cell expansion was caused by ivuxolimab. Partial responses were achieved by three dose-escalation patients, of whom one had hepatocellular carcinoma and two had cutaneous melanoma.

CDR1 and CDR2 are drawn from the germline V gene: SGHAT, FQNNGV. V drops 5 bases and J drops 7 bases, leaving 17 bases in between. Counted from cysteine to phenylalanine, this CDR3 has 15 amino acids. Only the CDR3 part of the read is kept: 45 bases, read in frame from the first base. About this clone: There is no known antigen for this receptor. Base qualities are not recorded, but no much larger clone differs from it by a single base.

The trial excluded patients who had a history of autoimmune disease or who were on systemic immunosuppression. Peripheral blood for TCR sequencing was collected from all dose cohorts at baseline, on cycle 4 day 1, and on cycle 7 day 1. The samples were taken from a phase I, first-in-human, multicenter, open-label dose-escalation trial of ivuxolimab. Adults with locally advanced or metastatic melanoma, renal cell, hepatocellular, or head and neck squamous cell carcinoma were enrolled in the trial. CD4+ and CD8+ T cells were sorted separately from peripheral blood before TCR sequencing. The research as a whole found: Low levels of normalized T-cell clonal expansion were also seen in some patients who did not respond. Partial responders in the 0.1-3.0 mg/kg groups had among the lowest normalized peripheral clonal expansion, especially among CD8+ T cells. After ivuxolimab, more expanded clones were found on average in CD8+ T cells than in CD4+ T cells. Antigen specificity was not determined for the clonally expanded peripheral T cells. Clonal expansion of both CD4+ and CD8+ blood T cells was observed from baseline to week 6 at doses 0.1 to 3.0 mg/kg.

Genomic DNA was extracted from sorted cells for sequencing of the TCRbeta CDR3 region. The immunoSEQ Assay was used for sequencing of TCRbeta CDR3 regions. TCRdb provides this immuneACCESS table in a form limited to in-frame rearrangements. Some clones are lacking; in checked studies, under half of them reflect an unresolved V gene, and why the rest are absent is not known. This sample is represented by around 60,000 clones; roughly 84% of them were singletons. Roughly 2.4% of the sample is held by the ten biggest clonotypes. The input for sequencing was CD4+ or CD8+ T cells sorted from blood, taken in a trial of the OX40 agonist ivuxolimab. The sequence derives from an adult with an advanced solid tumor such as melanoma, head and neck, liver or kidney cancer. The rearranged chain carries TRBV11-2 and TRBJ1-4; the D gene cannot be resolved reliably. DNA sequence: TGTGCCAGCAGCCGGGTCTCGGGGTATTTTGAAAAACTGTTTTTT. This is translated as CASSRVSGYFEKLFF.